The 30 T cell receptor beta chains presented below share a single source sample, sequenced in a study of radiotherapy plus CTLA-4 blockade in lung cancer. The data were produced by immunoSEQ multiplex PCR, yet TCRdb's version contains in-frame clones alone and is incomplete. The table includes around 99,000 clones, around nine tenths detected once. Sequences were derived from peripheral blood, sampled from a patient treated with radiotherapy plus ipilimumab. These receptors were collected from a human donor with non-small cell lung cancer that progressed on radiotherapy plus ipilimumab.

The chain employs TRBV5-1 and TRBJ2-1, with 7 bases that match TRBD2. The V segment lost 4 bases and the J segment 5 bases; nucleotides outside the gene matches: 18. Germline V gene data show CDR1 as SGHRS and CDR2 as YFSETQ. CDR3 length: 18 residues. CDR3 DNA: TGCGCCAGCAGCCCTCAGGTGGCGGGAGTAGGTCCTGACAATGAGCAGTTCTTC. Encoded protein: CASSPQVAGVGPDNEQFF. The full variable domain, rest sourced from reference TRBV5-1 and TRBJ2-1, is KAGVTQTPRYLIKTRGQQVTLSCSPISGHRSVSWYQQTPGQGLQFLFEYFSETQRNKGNFPGRFSGRQFSNSRSEMNVSTLELGDSALYLCASSPQVAGVGPDNEQFFGPGTRLTVL.

This clone was seen only once. J is TRBJ1-5 and V is TRBV15, with a tentative D call TRBD1 (5 bases). V gave up 5 bases and J gave up 4 bases, with 6 bases separating them. The CDR3 loop spans 12 amino acids. Germline CDR1 LNHNV, CDR2 YYDKDF (reference sequence). DNA of the CDR3: TGTGCCACCAGCGGGGCGAATCAGCCCCAGCATTTT. Residues: CATSGANQPQHF.

This chain joins TRBV30 and TRBJ1-1; no clear D gene. The CDR3 has 12 amino acids. The V gene lost 1 base and the J gene lost 8 bases, with 11 bases spanning the gap. Germline V gives CDR1 GTSNPN, CDR2 SVGIG (reference sequence). CDR3 nucleotides: TGTGCCTGGAGTGATAGGTACAGAGAAGCTTTCTTT. Translating gives CAWSDRYREAFF.

This clone appeared a few times. The V and J genes are TRBV5-4 and TRBJ2-2; 8 bases align to TRBD1. The V gene end was trimmed by 2 bases and the J gene end by 4 bases; junction bases not matched to a gene: 4. CDR3 size: 15 residues. Per germline, CDR1 SGHNT and CDR2 YYREEE (reference sequence). For the CDR3, the DNA is TGTGCCAGCAGCTTCACAGGGGGTGGCACCGGGGAGCTGTTTTTT. It specifies CASSFTGGGTGELFF.

V usage is TRBV19 and J usage is TRBJ2-2; the D gene is possibly TRBD1 (6 bases). V was shortened by 2 bases and J by 5 bases, with 12 bases between the two germline ends. CDR3 size: 15 residues. Germline assignment: CDR1 LNHDA and CDR2 SQIVND (reference sequence). The CDR3 is CASSIQGTWTGELFF. The DNA of the CDR3 is TGTGCCAGTAGTATACAGGGGACATGGACCGGGGAGCTGTTTTTT.

The chain is built from TRBV5-1 and TRBJ2-3; 13 bases agree with TRBD2. This CDR3 spans 14 amino acids. V shed 4 bases, J shed 5 bases, and the junction held 1 base outside the gene matches. Germline values: CDR1 SGHRS, CDR2 YFSETQ. The CDR3 nucleotides are TGCGCCAGCAGCGGACTAGCGGGAGAAGATACGCAGTATTTT. It encodes CASSGLAGEDTQYF. The whole variable domain, remainder taken from reference TRBV5-1 and TRBJ2-3, is KAGVTQTPRYLIKTRGQQVTLSCSPISGHRSVSWYQQTPGQGLQFLFEYFSETQRNKGNFPGRFSGRQFSNSRSEMNVSTLELGDSALYLCASSGLAGEDTQYFGPGTRLTVL.

CDR3 in amino acids: CSVELVEDTQYF. Here the CDR3 DNA reads TGCAGCGTTGAACTAGTGGAAGATACGCAGTATTTT. This rearrangement joins TRBV29-1 to TRBJ2-3; D ambiguous. Deletions cut 2 bases from V and 5 bases from J, with 8 bases between. Germline assignment: CDR1 SQVTM and CDR2 ANQGSEA. CDR3 size: 12 residues.

This chain joins TRBV19 and TRBJ1-5, with D possibly matching TRBD1 (5 bases). CDR1 is LNHDA and CDR2 is SQIVND in the germline V gene (reference sequence). V lost 2 bases and J 5 bases, leaving 16 bases between the germline ends. The CDR3 covers 16 residues. The CDR3, as DNA: TGTGCCAGTAGTATATTCCGAGGCAGGGAGGATCAGCCCCAGCATTTT. Residues: CASSIFRGREDQPQHF.

J is TRBJ2-1 and V is TRBV18, with D possibly being TRBD1 or TRBD2 (5 bases each). With 5 bases removed from V and 0 bases from J, the gap between germline ends came to 11 bases. Germline V gives CDR1 KGHSH, CDR2 LQKENI. This CDR3 is built from 15 residues. CDR3 protein: CASSSSGGSYNEQFF. As DNA, the CDR3 is TGTGCCAGCTCAAGTTCTGGGGGCTCCTACAATGAGCAGTTCTTC.

The chain has TRBV2 and TRBJ1-3, with 9 positions matching TRBD1. The junction had 2 bases not matched to a gene; V was cut back by 6 bases and J by 2 bases. CDR3 length equals 14 residues. The germline V gene has CDR1 SNHLY and CDR2 FYNNEI. The CDR3 here is CASRRQGAGNTIYF. The CDR3, as DNA: TGTGCCAGCAGGAGACAGGGGGCTGGAAACACCATATATTTT.

J is TRBJ2-5 and V is TRBV29-1; D is perhaps TRBD1 or TRBD2 (5 bases each). CDR1 SQVTM and CDR2 ANQGSEA come from the germline V gene. V gave up 7 bases and J gave up 3 bases, with 15 bases separating them. This CDR3 contains 13 residues. Here the CDR3 reads CSGRTGAKETQYF. The CDR3 nucleotides read TGCAGCGGCCGGACTGGGGCGAAAGAGACCCAGTACTTC.

This chain connects TRBV19 to TRBJ1-1; the D gene is possibly TRBD1 (5 bases). Germline assignment: CDR1 LNHDA and CDR2 SQIVND (reference sequence). V lost 3 bases, J lost 1 base, and 12 bases lay in between. The CDR3 sequence is 15 residues long. CDR3 sequence: CASSMEQVRNTEAFF. DNA of the CDR3: TGTGCCAGTAGTATGGAACAGGTCCGGAACACTGAAGCTTTCTTT.

This chain uses TRBV29-1 with TRBJ2-7; D possibly corresponds to TRBD2 (5 bases). Trimming took off 3 bases at V and 2 bases at J, with 8 bases between the two ends. Germline CDR1 is SQVTM and CDR2 is ANQGSEA. This CDR3 is built from 12 residues. The CDR3: CSVELGAYEQYF. The DNA of the CDR3 is TGCAGCGTTGAGTTGGGAGCCTACGAGCAGTACTTC.

The chain couples TRBV29-1 to TRBJ2-3, with a tentative D call TRBD1 (10 bases). V was shortened by 3 bases and J by 0 bases, with 25 bases between the two germline ends. CDR1 and CDR2 (germline): SQVTM, ANQGSEA. The CDR3 is made up of 19 amino acids. CDR3 DNA sequence: TGCAGCGTTGAGACAGGGGGCGCGTTAGCGGGAGATAGCACAGATACGCAGTATTTT. Its protein is CSVETGGALAGDSTDTQYF.

The V gene is TRBV30, the J gene TRBJ1-1; D remains unclear. The V gene's germline CDR1 is GTSNPN and CDR2 SVGIG (reference sequence). This CDR3 contains 16 residues. Between the trimmed V and J ends, which lost 1 base and 3 bases, there was a span of 18 bases. This chain's CDR3 is CAWSEGGRRKDTEAFF. In DNA, the CDR3 is TGTGCCTGGAGTGAGGGAGGGAGGAGAAAGGACACTGAAGCTTTCTTT.

The chain links TRBV7-3 to TRBJ1-2; D is unresolved. V lost 5 bases to trimming and J lost 1 base, with 20 bases between them. The CDR3 is 17 amino acids. Looked up from germline, CDR1 is SGHTA and CDR2 is FQGTGA. The CDR3 loop is CASSTRREISHNYGYTF. The CDR3 DNA sequence: TGTGCCAGCAGCACACGGCGGGAGATCTCCCATAACTATGGCTACACCTTC.

The V and J genes are TRBV2 and TRBJ2-4; possibly TRBD2 for D (7 bases). V lost 6 bases and J lost 2, with 14 bases in between. Germline V lookup: CDR1 SNHLY, CDR2 FYNNEI. This CDR3 spans 15 amino acids. This CDR3 is CASRADGGPKNIQYF. The CDR3 bases are TGTGCCAGCAGAGCGGACGGGGGGCCCAAAAACATTCAGTACTTC.

The chain couples TRBV19 to TRBJ1-2; D uncertain. The CDR3 totals 13 residues. V lost 6 bases and J lost 4, with 12 bases in between. The germline gives CDR1 LNHDA, CDR2 SQIVND (reference sequence). The CDR3 nucleotides are TGTGCCAGTAGCCCAGAACAGATCTATGGCTACACCTTC. Protein sequence: CASSPEQIYGYTF.

V gene TRBV7-2 combines with J gene TRBJ2-1, with TRBD2 matching 8 bases. The CDR3 sequence is 16 residues long. Germline CDR1 SGHTA, CDR2 FQGNSA. J was trimmed by 5 bases and V by 2 bases; bases with no gene match: 8. In DNA form, the CDR3 reads TGTGCCAGCAGCTTACAGAGCGGGAGAGCTAACAATGAGCAGTTCTTC. This codes for CASSLQSGRANNEQFF.

This clone was counted only a few times. The chain uses TRBV7-9 and TRBJ2-3; 13 bases are a match to TRBD2. This CDR3 is 12 amino acids long. V lost 5 bases and J lost 14; bases outside the gene matches: 4. In germline, CDR1 is SEHNR, CDR2 FQNEAQ (reference sequence). CDR3 sequence: CASSPTSGRRYF. The CDR3, as DNA: TGTGCCAGCAGCCCGACTAGCGGGAGGCGGTATTTT.

This chain joins TRBV27 and TRBJ1-4; no firm D call. CDR1 and CDR2 (germline): MNHEY, SMNVEV (reference sequence). V was shortened by 6 bases and J by 4 bases, with 6 bases between the two germline ends. This CDR3 spans 12 amino acids. CDR3 coding DNA: TGTGCCAGCAGCAAGATTAATGAAAAACTGTTTTTT. It codes for CASSKINEKLFF.

This chain connects TRBV5-4 to TRBJ2-3; 8 bases are shared with TRBD1. The length of the CDR3 is 17 residues. J was trimmed by 3 bases and V by 3 bases; bases with no gene match: 12. Germline V gene lookup returns CDR1 SGHNT and CDR2 YYREEE (reference sequence). The CDR3 loop is CASSSNFGQGTTDTQYF. CDR3 coding DNA: TGTGCCAGCAGCTCAAACTTCGGACAGGGAACTACAGATACGCAGTATTTT.

This clone is medium-sized within its sample. This chain joins TRBV5-4 and TRBJ2-7; a weak D match, TRBD2 (6 bases). The length of the CDR3 is 14 residues. Trimming removed 1 base from V and 2 bases from J, with 10 bases in between. Germline CDR1 reads SGHNT; CDR2 reads YYREEE (reference sequence). Here the CDR3 DNA reads TGTGCCAGCAGCTTGAGTCTAGCGCCCTACGAGCAGTACTTC. Protein: CASSLSLAPYEQYF.

Here the CDR3 DNA reads TGTGCCAGCAGTCCCGCCGGCGGGAACTCCTACAATGAGCAGTTCTTC. Encoded protein: CASSPAGGNSYNEQFF. The chain recombines TRBV5-4 with TRBJ2-1; D may be TRBD2 (6 bases). This CDR3 region has 16 residues. The germline gives CDR1 SGHNT, CDR2 YYREEE (reference sequence). Trimming cost V 5 bases and J 0 bases, with 15 bases left between them.

The rearrangement uses TRBV19 and TRBJ2-1; D gene uncertain. The CDR3 consists of 14 residues. V was trimmed by 0 bases and J by 9 bases, leaving 12 bases between them. Germline CDR1 and CDR2: LNHDA and SQIVND (reference sequence). The CDR3 bases are TGTGCCAGTAGTATAGATGGCGCCGGGTTTGAGCAGTTCTTC. Its translation is CASSIDGAGFEQFF.

The chain combines TRBV5-5 with TRBJ2-3; D is unclear. Germline-derived CDR1 and CDR2 are SGHKS and YYEKEE (reference sequence). The CDR3 runs 14 residues. V dropped 4 bases and J dropped 2 bases, with 11 bases sitting between them. As DNA, the CDR3 is TGTGCCAGCAGCGCCGCGGTAACCACAGATACGCAGTATTTT. It encodes CASSAAVTTDTQYF.

The chain has TRBV7-9 and TRBJ2-7; D unclear. Trimming left V 0 bases short and J 6 bases short, with 12 bases between. Germline V gene lookup returns CDR1 SEHNR and CDR2 FQNEAQ (reference sequence). The CDR3 is 14 amino acids. The CDR3 DNA follows: TGTGCCAGCAGCTTAGCCGTCGAGTCGGGCGAGCAGTACTTC. Encoded protein: CASSLAVESGEQYF. Drawing the rest from reference TRBV7-9 and TRBJ2-7, the complete variable domain is DTGVSQNPRHKITKRGQNVTFRCDPISEHNRLYWYRQTLGQGPEFLTYFQNEAQLEKSRLLSDRFSAERPKGSFSTLEIQRTEQGDSAMYLCASSLAVESGEQYFGPGTRLTVT.

The rearrangement joins TRBV18 to TRBJ1-3, with no clear D. The CDR3 runs to 13 residues. V lost 5 bases and J lost 0, with 5 bases in between. Germline CDR1 is KGHSH and CDR2 is LQKENI. The CDR3 DNA reads as TGTGCCAGCTCATCAGACTCTGGAAACACCATATATTTT. This sequence encodes CASSSDSGNTIYF.

The V call is TRBV6-1, the J call TRBJ1-5; tentative D call: TRBD1 (5 bases). This CDR3 is built from 16 residues. V was trimmed by 0 bases and J by 3 bases, leaving 12 bases between them. The germline V gene encodes CDR1 MNHNS and CDR2 SASEGT. CDR3 DNA: TGTGCCAGCAGTGAAGCGCTGGGGGTTCCCAATCAGCCCCAGCATTTT. Protein: CASSEALGVPNQPQHF.

J is TRBJ1-1 and V is TRBV5-6, with TRBD1 matching 9 bases. V was clipped by 0 bases and J by 10 bases; unmatched bases: 7. CDR1 is SGHDT and CDR2 is YYEEEE in the germline V gene. The CDR3 is made up of 14 amino acids. CDR3 sequence (DNA): TGTGCCAGCAGCTTGGCCCCACAGGGGGCGCGAGCTTTCTTT. It yields the protein CASSLAPQGARAFF.